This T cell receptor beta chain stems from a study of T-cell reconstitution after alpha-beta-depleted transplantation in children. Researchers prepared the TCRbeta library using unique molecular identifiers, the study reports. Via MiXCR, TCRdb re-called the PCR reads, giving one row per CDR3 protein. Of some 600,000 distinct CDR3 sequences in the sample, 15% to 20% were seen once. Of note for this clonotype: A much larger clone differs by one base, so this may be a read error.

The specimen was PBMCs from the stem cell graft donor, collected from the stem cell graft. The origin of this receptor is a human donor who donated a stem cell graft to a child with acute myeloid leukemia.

Here the CDR3 DNA reads TGCAGTGCTAAACCTCACACAGGGTCCTACGAGCAGTACTTC. The encoded protein is CSAKPHTGSYEQYF. The chain carries TRBV20-1 and TRBJ2-7, with D perhaps TRBD1 (6 bases). Germline V gene sequence: CDR1 DFQATT, CDR2 SNEGSKA (reference sequence). The CDR3 sequence is 14 residues long. V dropped 4 bases and J dropped 1 base, with 14 bases sitting between them.